These 25 T cell receptor beta chains came from one sample sequenced in a study of post-analysis software for immune sequencing data. Findings and limits, study-wide: When patients were compared with controls, about five TRBV segments were more frequent, TRBV5-6, TRBV5-1 and TRBV20-1 among them.

Presence of unique molecular identifiers characterized the TCR beta cDNA libraries. TCRdb ran MiXCR on the PCR reads and lists one entry per CDR3 protein. The sample lists roughly 800,000 distinct CDR3 sequences, about half occurring once. For these TCRs, the target antigens are not known. The material sequenced was blood. These TCRs come from a girl between 10 and 17 years old with multiple sclerosis.

The chain joins TRBV15 to TRBJ2-7; 8 bases map to TRBD2. From germline, CDR1 is LNHNV and CDR2 YYDKDF (reference sequence). V shed 3 bases and J 0 bases; nucleotides not matched to a gene: 7. This CDR3 has 16 amino acids. CDR3 region: CATSSDIAGLSYEQYF. In nucleotides, the CDR3 is TGTGCCACCAGCAGTGACATAGCGGGGCTCTCCTACGAGCAGTACTTC.

Points on this clonotype: One end of the junction does not line up with germline, which may come from a read error. The chain joins TRBV15 to TRBJ2-5; D unclear. CDR3 size: 16 residues. The germline V gene has CDR1 LNHNV and CDR2 YYDKDF (reference sequence). CDR3 nucleotide sequence: TGTGCCACCACCTCTCTTCGAGAACGGATCCAAGGGACCCAGTACTTC. It encodes CATTSLRERIQGTQYF.

The chain's CDR3 is CSARDPAGRDEQYF. CDR3 DNA sequence: TGCAGTGCTAGAGATCCGGCAGGGAGGGACGAGCAGTACTTC. This chain uses TRBV20-1 with TRBJ2-7, with 7 bases identical to TRBD2. The germline CDR1 and CDR2 sequences are DFQATT and SNEGSKA (reference sequence). V lost 0 bases and J lost 5; bases outside the gene matches: 7. The CDR3 covers 14 residues.

Note on this clonotype: This sequence may be a read error, since a much larger clone differs from it by one base. The chain links TRBV10-3 to TRBJ2-7; 10 bases align to TRBD2. This CDR3 region has 15 residues. Germline values: CDR1 ENHRY, CDR2 SYGVKD. The CDR3 sequence: CGISYGTSDSYEQYF. The CDR3 DNA follows: TGTGGCATCAGTTACGGGACTAGCGACTCGTACGAGCAGTACTTC.

The V gene is TRBV7-2, the J gene TRBJ2-1, with D tentatively TRBD2 (6 bases). Trimming took off 6 bases at V and 3 bases at J, with 18 bases between the two ends. Germline V gene sequence: CDR1 SGHTA, CDR2 FQGNSA. The CDR3 spans 16 residues. The CDR3 is CASSNPGGRLYNEQFF. In nucleotides, the CDR3 is TGTGCCAGCAGTAATCCCGGAGGGCGCCTCTACAATGAGCAGTTCTTC.

Only a few counts were recorded for this clonotype. The chain links TRBV5-6 to TRBJ2-7; D remains ambiguous. V was trimmed by 2 bases and J by 3 bases, leaving 15 bases between them. This CDR3 region has 15 residues. Germline CDR1 reads SGHDT; CDR2 reads YYEEEE. The CDR3 sequence is CASSFGFEVRYEQYF. In nucleotides, the CDR3 is TGTGCCAGCAGCTTTGGGTTTGAGGTACGCTACGAGCAGTACTTC.

The chain recombines TRBV5-1 with TRBJ1-1, with D perhaps matching TRBD1 (6 bases). V was clipped by 4 bases and J by 6 bases, with 19 bases between them. Germline values: CDR1 SGHRS, CDR2 YFSETQ. CDR3 length equals 15 residues. The chain's CDR3 is CASSRTKQGKPEAFF. Written as DNA, the CDR3 is TGCGCCAGCAGCCGTACAAAACAGGGAAAGCCTGAAGCTTTCTTT.

The chain has TRBV20-1 and TRBJ2-1; tentatively, D is TRBD1 (6 bases). Per the germline V gene, CDR1 is DFQATT and CDR2 is SNEGSKA (reference sequence). This CDR3 contains 12 residues. V was clipped by 1 base and J by 9 bases, with 10 bases between them. CDR3 nucleotide sequence: TGCAGTGCTAGAGGGACAGTCGGTGAGCAGTTCTTC. Translating gives CSARGTVGEQFF.

The chain is built from TRBV20-1 and TRBJ1-1; 8 nucleotides match TRBD1. CDR1 is DFQATT, CDR2 SNEGSKA, per germline (reference sequence). With V trimmed by 1 base and J by 0 bases, 1 base remained unmatched. The CDR3 spans 14 residues. CDR3 nucleotide sequence: TGCAGTGCTAGAGGGACAGGGCTGAACACTGAAGCTTTCTTT. It specifies CSARGTGLNTEAFF.

The table lists this clonotype with a few counts. J is TRBJ2-4 and V is TRBV3-1; a weak D match, TRBD1 (6 bases). The germline V and J ends were trimmed by 0 bases and 0 bases, with 9 bases remaining between them. The germline CDR1 and CDR2 sequences are LGHDT and YNNKEL (reference sequence). This CDR3 is built from 16 residues. CDR3 nucleotides: TGTGCCAGCAGCCAAGACAGGGGAGTAGCCAAAAACATTCAGTACTTC. Translation: CASSQDRGVAKNIQYF.

The V and J genes are TRBV6-6 and TRBJ2-5; the D call may be TRBD1 or TRBD2 (5 bases each). The V end was cut by 2 bases, the J end by 1 base, with 14 bases between. The CDR3 has 16 residues. Looked up from germline, CDR1 is MNHNY and CDR2 is SVGAGI (reference sequence). The CDR3 DNA follows: TGTGCCAGCAGTTACGGGCCCAGGGCGGGCCAAGAGACCCAGTACTTC. Translated, it gives CASSYGPRAGQETQYF.

This clonotype has just one count. The chain joins TRBV12-3 or TRBV12-4 to TRBJ1-2, with D maybe TRBD1 (5 bases). Trimming left V 7 bases short and J 4 bases short, with 28 bases between. This CDR3 is built from 18 residues. CDR3 amino acids: CASNQQVSSSALSYGYTF. CDR3 nucleotides: TGTGCCAGCAACCAACAGGTTTCGTCGTCGGCTCTGAGCTATGGCTACACCTTC.

The chain has TRBV20-1 and TRBJ2-5; D is possibly TRBD1 or TRBD2 (5 bases each). Germline CDR1 is DFQATT and CDR2 is SNEGSKA (reference sequence). V was clipped by 3 bases and J by 5 bases, with 13 bases between them. CDR3 size: 13 residues. The CDR3 region is CSASGGIEETQYF. CDR3 nucleotides: TGCAGTGCTAGTGGGGGTATTGAGGAGACCCAGTACTTC.

This clonotype has more than one count but fewer than ten. J is TRBJ2-1 and V is TRBV7-6, with TRBD1 matching over 7 bases. CDR3 length: 15 residues. Germline CDR1 reads SGHVS; CDR2 reads FNYEAQ. V shed 6 bases, J shed 3 bases, and the junction held 8 bases outside the gene matches. The CDR3 here is CASRQGTESYNEQFF. CDR3 DNA sequence: TGTGCCAGCAGACAGGGGACGGAGAGCTACAATGAGCAGTTCTTC.

V gene TRBV28 combines with J gene TRBJ1-2, with D perhaps TRBD1 (6 bases). The germline CDR1 and CDR2 sequences are MDHEN and SYDVKM. The CDR3 runs 16 residues. V lost 4 bases to trimming and J lost 3 bases, with 18 bases between them. CDR3 residues: CASSSKDSQLYYGYTF. The CDR3 DNA sequence: TGTGCCAGCAGTTCAAAGGACAGTCAACTATACTATGGCTACACCTTC.

The CDR3 loop is CASSPQPAYAHEQYF. The DNA for the CDR3 is TGTGCCAGCAGCCCGCAGCCCGCTTACGCCCACGAGCAGTACTTC. V usage is TRBV12-3 or TRBV12-4 and J usage is TRBJ2-7; D remains unclear. The length of the CDR3 is 15 residues. V lost 6 bases and J lost 5, with 20 bases in between.

This clonotype was observed a handful of times. CDR3 DNA: TGTGCCAGCAGCTTAGGACCGGGAGAAAAGTACTTC. It specifies CASSLGPGEKYF. This chain uses TRBV7-2 with TRBJ2-4, with D possibly matching TRBD2 (6 bases). This CDR3 is 12 amino acids long. Germline V lookup: CDR1 SGHTA, CDR2 FQGNSA. V lost 1 base to trimming and J lost 14 bases, with 12 bases between them.

The J gene is TRBJ2-7, the V gene TRBV15; maybe TRBD2 (5 bases). The V end lost 0 bases, the J end lost 5 bases, and 11 bases lay between the germline ends. CDR1 is LNHNV, CDR2 YYDKDF, per germline (reference sequence). CDR3 length equals 14 residues. CDR3 protein: CATSRDRSSDEQYF. CDR3 nucleotide sequence: TGTGCCACCAGCAGAGATCGGAGTAGCGACGAGCAGTACTTC. The variable domain in full, with the rest retrieved from reference TRBV15 and TRBJ2-7, is DAMVIQNPRYQVTQFGKPVTLSCSQTLNHNVMYWYQQKSSQAPKLLFHYYDKDFNNEADTPDNFQSRRPNTSFCFLDIRSPGLGDTAMYLCATSRDRSSDEQYFGPGTRLTVT.

Many counts were recorded for this clonotype. This rearrangement joins TRBV7-2 to TRBJ2-7; the match to TRBD1 covers 8 bases. The CDR3 is made up of 13 amino acids. V was clipped by 8 bases and J by 3 bases; unmatched bases: 6. In germline, CDR1 is SGHTA, CDR2 FQGNSA. For the CDR3, the DNA is TGTGCCAGCTCACGGACAGGGATCTACGAGCAGTACTTC. Protein: CASSRTGIYEQYF.

The chain recombines TRBV6-2 or TRBV6-3 with TRBJ1-5; 7 bases match TRBD1. The CDR3 loop spans 16 amino acids. The germline gives CDR1 MNHEY, CDR2 SVGEGT. The V and J ends lost 5 bases and 0 bases, in that order; junction bases with no gene match: 7. This CDR3 reads CASSRGQSSSNQPQHF. The CDR3 nucleotides are TGTGCCAGCAGTCGGGGACAGTCCTCTAGCAATCAGCCCCAGCATTTT.

The chain joins TRBV27 to TRBJ2-1; D possibly uses TRBD1 or TRBD2 (5 bases each). Germline CDR1 reads MNHEY; CDR2 reads SMNVEV (reference sequence). V lost 6 bases and J 6 bases, leaving 18 bases between the germline ends. The CDR3 sequence is 15 residues long. CDR3 loop: CASSRDGTPGNEQFF. The CDR3 region has the DNA TGTGCCAGCAGCCGGGACGGGACCCCTGGCAATGAGCAGTTCTTC.

In its sample, this clonotype was seen many times. CDR3 protein: CASSLARLAGESSYEQYF. The DNA for the CDR3 is TGCGCCAGCAGCTTGGCCCGCCTAGCGGGAGAATCGTCCTACGAGCAGTACTTC. This chain connects TRBV5-1 to TRBJ2-7, with 10 bases identical to TRBD2. The CDR3 has 18 amino acids. Germline V CDR1 and CDR2: SGHRS, YFSETQ. Trimming removed 0 bases from V and 1 base from J; junction bases left unmatched: 10.

This chain joins TRBV28 and TRBJ2-7; D is uncertain. Deletions cut 8 bases from V and 4 bases from J, with 15 bases between. CDR1 and CDR2 (germline): MDHEN, SYDVKM. This CDR3 contains 13 residues. CDR3 sequence: CASRPLGLYEQYF. In DNA form, the CDR3 reads TGTGCCAGCCGCCCCTTGGGTTTGTACGAGCAGTACTTC.

This clonotype was counted a few times. The chain links TRBV7-2 to TRBJ2-3; D is uncertain. Looked up from germline, CDR1 is SGHTA and CDR2 is FQGNSA. The V end was cut by 2 bases, the J end by 0 bases, with 9 bases between. CDR3 length: 15 residues. The CDR3 sequence is CASSLSQLSTDTQYF. In nucleotides, the CDR3 is TGTGCCAGCAGCTTATCACAGCTTAGCACAGATACGCAGTATTTT. The variable domain in full, completed from reference TRBV7-2 and TRBJ2-3, reads GAGVSQSPSNKVTEKGKDVELRCDPISGHTALYWYRQSLGQGLEFLIYFQGNSAPDKSGLPSDRFSAERTGGSVSTLTIQRTQQEDSAVYLCASSLSQLSTDTQYFGPGTRLTVL.

This sequence joins TRBV9 and TRBJ1-1; a possible D gene is TRBD1 (5 bases). CDR1 and CDR2 (germline): SGDLS, YYNGEE. The CDR3 length is 12 residues. Trimming cost V 6 bases and J 2 bases, with 8 bases left between them. Written as DNA, the CDR3 is TGTGCCAGCAATAGGGGTAACACTGAAGCTTTCTTT. Amino acids: CASNRGNTEAFF.